This section outlines one T cell receptor beta chain sequence together with its context. Its antigen remains unidentified. The record originates from a study of identical twins. Overall study findings and caveats: Diverse VJ usage suggested most zero-insertion clonotypes were not invariant T cells.

Template switching introduced a universal primer site, and the cDNA bore unique molecular identifiers. MiXCR, applied by TCRdb to the 5' RACE reads, yields one record per CDR3 protein. The sample lists around 340,000 distinct CDR3 sequences, about 10% occurring once. Trimming removed 0 bases from V and 8 bases from J, with 8 bases in between. CDR3 length: 12 residues. CDR1 is SGHRS, CDR2 YFSETQ, per germline. The chain combines TRBV5-1 with TRBJ1-1; D gene uncertain. The sample taken for sequencing was naive T cells sorted from blood. The origin of this receptor is a woman in her fifties or sixties in good health. CDR3 sequence reads: CASSLANREAFF. DNA for the CDR3: TGCGCCAGCAGCTTGGCCAATCGGGAAGCTTTCTTT.